This T cell receptor beta chain was sequenced during a study of blood T cell repertoires in COVID-19. Across the study: Nucleic acid was either cDNA or gDNA, and it came from T cells, B-cell-depleted T cells, or PBMCs.

This clone was observed a single time. The sample carries other DNA sequences with the same CDR3. TCRdb's table, derived via immunoSEQ multiplex PCR, lists solely in-frame clones and lacks some. This sample has approximately 61,000 clones; 88% occur once, and the top ten carry under 20%. Sequencing input: peripheral blood. This clonotype originated in an elderly woman with active COVID-19.

The CDR3 sequence is CASSPRTSGGNEQFF. CDR3 nucleotide sequence: TGTGCCAGCTCACCCAGGACTAGCGGGGGCAATGAGCAGTTCTTC. The chain employs TRBV18 and TRBJ2-1; 13 nucleotides agree with TRBD2. This CDR3 is built from 15 residues. J gave up 6 bases and V 3 bases, and 2 bases lay outside the gene matches. CDR1 is KGHSH and CDR2 is LQKENI in the germline V gene.